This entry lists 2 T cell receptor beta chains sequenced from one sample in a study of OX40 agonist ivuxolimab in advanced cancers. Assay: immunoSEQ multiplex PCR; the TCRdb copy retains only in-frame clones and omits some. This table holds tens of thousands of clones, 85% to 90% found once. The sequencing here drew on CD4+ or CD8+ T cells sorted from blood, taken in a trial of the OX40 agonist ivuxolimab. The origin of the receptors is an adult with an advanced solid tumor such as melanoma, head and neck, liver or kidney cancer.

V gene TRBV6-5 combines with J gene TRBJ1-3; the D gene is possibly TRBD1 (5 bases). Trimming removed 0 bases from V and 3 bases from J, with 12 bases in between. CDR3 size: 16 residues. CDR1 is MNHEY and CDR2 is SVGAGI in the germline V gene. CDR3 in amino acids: CASSYSSRAFGNTIYF. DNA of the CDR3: TGTGCCAGCAGTTACTCATCCAGGGCGTTTGGAAACACCATATATTTT.

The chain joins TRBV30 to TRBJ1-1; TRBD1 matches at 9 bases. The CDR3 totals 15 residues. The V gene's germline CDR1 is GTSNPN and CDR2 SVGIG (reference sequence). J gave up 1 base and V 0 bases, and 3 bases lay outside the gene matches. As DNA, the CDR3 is TGTGCCTGGAGTGTACAGGGGGCTTCGAACACTGAAGCTTTCTTT. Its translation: CAWSVQGASNTEAFF.